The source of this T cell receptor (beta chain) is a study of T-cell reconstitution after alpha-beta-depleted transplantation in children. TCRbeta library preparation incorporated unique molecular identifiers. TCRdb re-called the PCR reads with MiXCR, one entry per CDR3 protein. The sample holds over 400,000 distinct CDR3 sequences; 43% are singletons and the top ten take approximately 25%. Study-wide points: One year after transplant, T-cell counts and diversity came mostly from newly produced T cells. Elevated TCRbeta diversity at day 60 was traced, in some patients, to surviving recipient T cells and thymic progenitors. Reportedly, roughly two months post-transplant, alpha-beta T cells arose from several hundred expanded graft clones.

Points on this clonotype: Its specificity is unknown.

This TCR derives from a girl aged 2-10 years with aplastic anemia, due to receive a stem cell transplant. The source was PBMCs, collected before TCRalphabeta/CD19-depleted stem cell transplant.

This CDR3 is CASSLVQGTGGGYNEQFF. The CDR3 DNA sequence: TGCGCCAGCAGCCTGGTCCAAGGGACGGGGGGTGGGTACAATGAGCAGTTCTTC. This chain connects TRBV4-1 to TRBJ2-1; 7 bases match TRBD2. Germline loops: CDR1 MGHRA, CDR2 YSYEKL. With V trimmed by 4 bases and J by 4 bases, 16 bases remained unmatched. This CDR3 has 18 amino acids.